These 24 T cell receptor beta chains originate from one sample sequenced in a study of cytomegalovirus exposure and HLA in healthy donors. PCR involved 60 Vbeta and 13 Jbeta primers. The assay was immunoSEQ multiplex PCR, and TCRdb's table has in-frame clones only and misses some. This sample has around 120,000 clones, with under 85% found just once. Sequenced input: PBMCs. These receptors were collected from a human donor in good health.

The count of this clone is one. This sequence joins TRBV11-3 and TRBJ2-3, with TRBD2 identical over 8 bases. CDR1 and CDR2 from the germline V gene are SGHNT and YENEEA. This CDR3 contains 16 residues. The trim removed 1 base at V and 2 bases at J, leaving 5 bases unmatched. The CDR3 sequence: CASSLGREDYTDTQYF. The CDR3 nucleotides are TGTGCCAGCAGCTTAGGGCGGGAGGACTACACAGATACGCAGTATTTT.

The chain links TRBV28 to TRBJ1-5, with TRBD1 as a possible D gene (5 bases). Trimming left V 1 base short and J 4 bases short, with 14 bases between. This CDR3 comprises 16 residues. CDR1 and CDR2 (germline): MDHEN, SYDVKM. This CDR3 is CASSLSGRVGNQPQHF. DNA for the CDR3: TGTGCCAGCAGTTTATCGGGCAGGGTGGGGAATCAGCCCCAGCATTTT.

For the CDR3, the DNA is TGTGCCAGCAGTCTAGGACAGAACACTGAAGCTTTCTTT. Its protein is CASSLGQNTEAFF. J is TRBJ1-1 and V is TRBV27; TRBD1 is a possible D gene (5 bases). The CDR3 spans 13 residues. V dropped 5 bases and J dropped 1 base, with 8 bases sitting between them. The germline V gene has CDR1 MNHEY and CDR2 SMNVEV (reference sequence).

The chain links TRBV5-1 to TRBJ2-1; 8 bases are shared with TRBD1. CDR3 length equals 15 residues. V lost 4 bases and J lost 1; bases outside the gene matches: 4. Germline values: CDR1 SGHRS, CDR2 YFSETQ. The CDR3 DNA is TGCGCCAGCAGCGACGGACAGGGTTCCTACAATGAGCAGTTCTTC. Its translation is CASSDGQGSYNEQFF.

The chain recombines TRBV11-2 with TRBJ2-5; TRBD2 aligns across 14 bases. Germline V gives CDR1 SGHAT, CDR2 FQNNGV. The CDR3 spans 15 residues. After removal of 1 base from V and 5 bases from J, the junction contained 0 bases not matched to a gene. This chain's CDR3 is CASSLGTSGRETQYF. CDR3 DNA: TGTGCCAGCAGCTTAGGGACTAGCGGGAGGGAGACCCAGTACTTC. The full variable domain, rest sourced from reference TRBV11-2 and TRBJ2-5, is EAGVAQSPRYKIIEKRQSVAFWCNPISGHATLYWYQQILGQGPKLLIQFQNNGVVDDSQLPKDRFSAERLKGVDSTLKIQPAKLEDSAVYLCASSLGTSGRETQYFGPGTRLLVL.

J is TRBJ1-5 and V is TRBV30, with a tentative D call TRBD1 (5 bases). Germline V gene data show CDR1 as GTSNPN and CDR2 as SVGIG (reference sequence). The CDR3 is made up of 14 amino acids. Trimming pared 4 bases from V and 0 bases from J, leaving 10 bases between. CDR3 sequence (DNA): TGTGCCTGGACAGGGCCATATAGCAATCAGCCCCAGCATTTT. Its translation: CAWTGPYSNQPQHF. Full variable domain (remainder filled in from reference TRBV30 and TRBJ1-5): SQTIHQWPATLVQPVGSPLSLECTVEGTSNPNLYWYRQAAGRGLQLLFYSVGIGQISSEVPQNLSASRPQDRQFILSSKKLLLSDSGFYLCAWTGPYSNQPQHFGDGTRLSIL.

This clone was recorded a few times. V and J are TRBV28 and TRBJ1-6; TRBD1 agrees at 8 bases. The CDR3 is made up of 15 amino acids. J lost 11 bases, V lost 6 bases, and 12 bases had no gene match. Looked up from germline, CDR1 is MDHEN and CDR2 is SYDVKM. CDR3 bases: TGTGCCAGCAGACGAAACCCCAGGGGGCTTACACCCCTCCACTTT. Translated: CASRRNPRGLTPLHF.

The gene calls are TRBV14 and TRBJ2-5; D gene unclear. The end of the DNA aligns better with TRBJ2-7, so the J call may be wrong. Germline assignment: CDR1 SGHDN and CDR2 FVKESK. CDR3 length equals 12 residues. As DNA, the CDR3 is TGTGCCAGCAGCCAAGCCGGTTACGAGCAGTACTTC. It yields the protein CASSQAGYEQYF.

The chain employs TRBV5-8 and TRBJ1-5; a possible D gene is TRBD1 (5 bases). The germline V and J ends were trimmed by 4 bases and 0 bases, with 8 bases remaining between them. The CDR3 contains 14 residues. Germline assignment: CDR1 SGHTS and CDR2 YDEGEE. Here the CDR3 reads CASSQGISNQPQHF. The DNA of the CDR3 is TGTGCCAGCAGCCAGGGTATTAGCAATCAGCCCCAGCATTTT. Full variable domain (remainder filled in from reference TRBV5-8 and TRBJ1-5): EAGVTQSPTHLIKTRGQQATLRCSPISGHTSVYWYQQALGLGLQFLLWYDEGEERNRGNFPPRFSGRQFPNYSSELNVNALELEDSALYLCASSQGISNQPQHFGDGTRLSIL.

V gene TRBV7-9 combines with J gene TRBJ1-3; D ambiguous. This CDR3 region has 14 residues. Per the germline V gene, CDR1 is SEHNR and CDR2 is FQNEAQ (reference sequence). V shed 2 bases and J shed 0 bases, with 5 bases lying between them. The CDR3 DNA sequence: TGTGCCAGCAGCTTAACTACCTCTGGAAACACCATATATTTT. It codes for CASSLTTSGNTIYF.

DNA for the CDR3: TGCAGCGTTGGGCAGGCGTCCGGCGGCTACACCTTC. Translation gives CSVGQASGGYTF. V gene TRBV29-1 combines with J gene TRBJ1-2; D not resolved. The CDR3 loop spans 12 amino acids. V was clipped by 4 bases and J by 8 bases, with 14 bases between them. The germline V gene encodes CDR1 SQVTM and CDR2 ANQGSEA.

The rearrangement joins TRBV5-1 to TRBJ2-1; TRBD2 agrees at 8 bases. The length of the CDR3 is 15 residues. Germline CDR1 reads SGHRS; CDR2 reads YFSETQ. The J segment lost 12 bases and the V segment lost 4 bases, leaving 15 bases of the junction unmatched. In DNA, the CDR3 is TGCGCCAGCAGCCCGGGAGGGGATAAGGGGTTGGGGCAGTTCTTC. Translated, it gives CASSPGGDKGLGQFF.

This sequence joins TRBV5-1 and TRBJ2-1; 9 bases agree with TRBD2. Unmatched junction bases numbered 11, after V lost 1 base and J lost 6 bases. Looked up from germline, CDR1 is SGHRS and CDR2 is YFSETQ. This CDR3 is built from 17 residues. The DNA for the CDR3 is TGCGCCAGCAGCTTGTCCAGCGGCGGGAGGGGGCCCAATGAGCAGTTCTTC. It yields the protein CASSLSSGGRGPNEQFF.

The V and J genes are TRBV10-3 and TRBJ2-3, with TRBD2 matching over 8 bases. J was trimmed by 4 bases and V by 2 bases; bases with no gene match: 2. CDR1 ENHRY and CDR2 SYGVKD come from the germline V gene. There are 14 residues in the CDR3. The CDR3 protein is CAISEPGGADTQYF. The DNA of the CDR3 is TGTGCCATCAGTGAGCCGGGGGGGGCAGATACGCAGTATTTT.

This clone was found a few times. The rearrangement uses TRBV11-2 and TRBJ2-3; 9 nucleotides agree with TRBD2. Trimming at V came to 2 bases and at J to 4 bases, leaving 7 bases not matched to a gene. This CDR3 is 16 amino acids long. From germline, CDR1 is SGHAT and CDR2 FQNNGV. The CDR3 protein is CASSLLAGGRADTQYF. The CDR3 nucleotides are TGTGCCAGCAGCTTATTGGCGGGGGGGAGGGCAGATACGCAGTATTTT.

The chain has TRBV5-1 and TRBJ2-5, with 16 bases fitting TRBD2. V lost 0 bases, J lost 2 bases, and 10 bases stayed unmatched. The CDR3 contains 20 residues. CDR1 is SGHRS, CDR2 YFSETQ, per germline. Here the CDR3 reads CASSLEGLAGGPGRQETQYF. The CDR3 DNA reads as TGCGCCAGCAGCTTGGAGGGACTAGCGGGAGGGCCCGGTAGGCAAGAGACCCAGTACTTC.

This clone is a singleton in its sample. The chain recombines TRBV6-5 with TRBJ2-5; no clear D gene. The J call may not be correct, given that the DNA end is closer to TRBJ2-7. This CDR3 has 15 residues. CDR1 and CDR2 from the germline V gene are MNHEY and SVGAGI. The CDR3: CASRKTRSAAYEQYF. The DNA for the CDR3 is TGTGCCAGCAGAAAAACCCGGAGTGCCGCCTACGAGCAGTACTTC.

The V call is TRBV13, the J call TRBJ1-1; tentative D call: TRBD1 (6 bases). The CDR3 totals 13 residues. V was clipped by 5 bases and J by 0 bases, with 7 bases between them. CDR1 and CDR2 (germline): PRHDT, FYEKMQ (reference sequence). Here the CDR3 DNA reads TGTGCCAGCAGCGGGGGCCTGAACACTGAAGCTTTCTTT. This translates into CASSGGLNTEAFF. Full variable domain (rest looked up from reference TRBV13 and TRBJ1-1): AAGVIQSPRHLIKEKRETATLKCYPIPRHDTVYWYQQGPGQDPQFLISFYEKMQSDKGSIPDRFSAQQFSDYHSELNMSSLELGDSALYFCASSGGLNTEAFFGQGTRLTVV.

As for this clone: One end of the junction is discordant with germline, which a read error may explain. The sample holds other DNA sequences that translate to the same CDR3. The V gene is TRBV7-2, the J gene TRBJ1-5; 8 nucleotides line up with TRBD1. The V gene's germline CDR1 is SGHTA and CDR2 FQGNSA. CDR3 length: 16 residues. The CDR3 protein is CASSPQGDRGNQPQHF. As DNA, the CDR3 is TGCGCCAGCAGCCCCCAAGGAGACAGGGGAAATCAGCCCCAGCATTTT.

The CDR3 here is CASSVGRQVTDTQYF. CDR3 bases: TGTGCCAGCAGCGTAGGCAGACAGGTCACAGATACGCAGTATTTT. This chain joins TRBV9 and TRBJ2-3; tentatively, D is TRBD1 (6 bases). Trimming stripped 0 bases from V and 2 bases from J, with 10 bases between. The CDR3 sequence is 15 residues long. Germline CDR1 SGDLS, CDR2 YYNGEE.

This chain joins TRBV7-3 and TRBJ2-1; 11 nucleotides agree with TRBD2. V shed 1 base and J 8 bases; nucleotides not matched to a gene: 10. CDR3 length: 17 residues. Germline V CDR1 and CDR2: SGHTA, FQGTGA. The CDR3 sequence: CASSLIAGGPGTDEQFF. The CDR3 region has the DNA TGTGCCAGCAGCTTAATAGCGGGAGGGCCTGGTACGGATGAGCAGTTCTTC.

The chain employs TRBV11-2 and TRBJ2-7; D possibly corresponds to TRBD1 (5 bases). The CDR3 is 16 residues long. CDR1 is SGHAT and CDR2 is FQNNGV in the germline V gene. V gave up 2 bases and J gave up 6 bases, with 20 bases separating them. This CDR3 reads CASSLSLGLTPSEQYF. In DNA, the CDR3 is TGTGCCAGCAGCTTATCACTGGGGCTTACGCCATCCGAGCAGTACTTC. Drawing the rest from reference TRBV11-2 and TRBJ2-7, the complete variable domain is EAGVAQSPRYKIIEKRQSVAFWCNPISGHATLYWYQQILGQGPKLLIQFQNNGVVDDSQLPKDRFSAERLKGVDSTLKIQPAKLEDSAVYLCASSLSLGLTPSEQYFGPGTRLTVT.

The rearrangement uses TRBV19 and TRBJ2-7, with 11 bases aligning to TRBD1. V gave up 5 bases and J gave up 4 bases; unmatched junction bases: 4. The CDR3 covers 14 residues. CDR1 and CDR2 (germline): LNHDA, SQIVND (reference sequence). This CDR3 is CASSVGQGAYEQYF. The CDR3 DNA sequence: TGTGCCAGTAGTGTTGGACAGGGGGCTTACGAGCAGTACTTC.

The chain links TRBV7-2 to TRBJ2-3; the match to TRBD2 covers 9 bases. Trimming cost V 4 bases and J 4 bases; bases outside gene matches: 6. This CDR3 spans 15 amino acids. The germline V gene has CDR1 SGHTA and CDR2 FQGNSA. CDR3: CASSSAGGSADTQYF. CDR3 nucleotides: TGTGCCAGCAGCTCAGCGGGAGGTTCGGCAGATACGCAGTATTTT.